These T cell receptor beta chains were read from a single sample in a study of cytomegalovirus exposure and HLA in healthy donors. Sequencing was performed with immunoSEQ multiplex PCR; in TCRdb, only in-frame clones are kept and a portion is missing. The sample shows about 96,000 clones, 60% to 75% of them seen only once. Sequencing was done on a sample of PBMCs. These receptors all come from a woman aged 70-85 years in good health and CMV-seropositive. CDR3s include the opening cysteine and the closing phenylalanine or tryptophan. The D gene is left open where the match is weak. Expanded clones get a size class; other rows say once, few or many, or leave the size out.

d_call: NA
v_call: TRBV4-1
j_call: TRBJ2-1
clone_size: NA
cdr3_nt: TGCGCCAGCAGCCCGCAGAGCGACTTCGCCAATGAGCAGTTCTTC
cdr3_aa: CASSPQSDFANEQFF

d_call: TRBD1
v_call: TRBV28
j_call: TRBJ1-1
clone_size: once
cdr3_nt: TGTGTCAGCAGTTCCTCCGGGACAGGGGTAGCTTTCTTT
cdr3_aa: CVSSSSGTGVAFF

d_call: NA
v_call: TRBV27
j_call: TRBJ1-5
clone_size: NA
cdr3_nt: TGTGCCAGCAGTTTATCCCGACAGAGCAATCAGCCCCAGCATTTT
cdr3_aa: CASSLSRQSNQPQHF

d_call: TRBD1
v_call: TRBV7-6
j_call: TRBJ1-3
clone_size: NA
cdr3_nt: TGTGCCAGCAGCTTAAAAACAGGGGCTGGAAACACCATATATTTT
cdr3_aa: CASSLKTGAGNTIYF

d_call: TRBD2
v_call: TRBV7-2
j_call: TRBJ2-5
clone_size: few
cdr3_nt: TGTGCCAGCAGCGAGCGACTAGCGGGGGGACCGGAACAAGAGACCCAGTACTTC
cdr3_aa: CASSERLAGGPEQETQYF

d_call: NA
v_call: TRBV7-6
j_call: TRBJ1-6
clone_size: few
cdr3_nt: TGTGCCAGCAGCTCCCCCCGGGGGGCAAAATCACCCCTCCACTTT
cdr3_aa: CASSSPRGAKSPLHF

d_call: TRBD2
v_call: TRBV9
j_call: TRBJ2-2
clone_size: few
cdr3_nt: TGTGCCAGCAGCGGGGTACTAGCGGGCGGGGAGCTGTTTTTT
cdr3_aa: CASSGVLAGGELFF

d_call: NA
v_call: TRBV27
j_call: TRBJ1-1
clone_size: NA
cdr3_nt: TGTGCCAGCAGTTTATCCGGGACAAGTTTTCGATGGCCCACTGAAGCTTTCTTT
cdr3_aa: CASSLSGTSFRWPTEAFF

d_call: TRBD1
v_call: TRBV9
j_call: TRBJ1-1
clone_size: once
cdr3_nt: TGTGCCAGCAGCACGACAGGGGCCAGGAACACTGAAGCTTTCTTT
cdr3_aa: CASSTTGARNTEAFF

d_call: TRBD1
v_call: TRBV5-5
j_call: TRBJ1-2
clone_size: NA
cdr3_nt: TGTGCCAGCAGCCCCAGGGGACAGTTAGCTAACTATGGCTACACCTTC
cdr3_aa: CASSPRGQLANYGYTF

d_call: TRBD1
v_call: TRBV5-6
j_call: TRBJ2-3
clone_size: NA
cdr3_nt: TGTGCCAGCAGCGGGCCCAGGGGGCGCGGCACAGATACGCAGTATTTT
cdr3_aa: CASSGPRGRGTDTQYF

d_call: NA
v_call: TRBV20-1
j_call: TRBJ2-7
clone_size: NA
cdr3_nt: TGCAGTGCTCGCGCGGGGTACGAGCAGTACTTC
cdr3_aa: CSARAGYEQYF

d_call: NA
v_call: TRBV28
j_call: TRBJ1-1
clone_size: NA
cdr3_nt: TGTGCCAGCAGTTTAACCCGGACTGAAGCTTTCTTT
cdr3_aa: CASSLTRTEAFF

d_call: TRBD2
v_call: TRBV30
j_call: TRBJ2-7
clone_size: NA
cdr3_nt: TGTGCCTGGAGTGTGGGGGGGGGCTACGAGCAGTACTTC
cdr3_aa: CAWSVGGGYEQYF